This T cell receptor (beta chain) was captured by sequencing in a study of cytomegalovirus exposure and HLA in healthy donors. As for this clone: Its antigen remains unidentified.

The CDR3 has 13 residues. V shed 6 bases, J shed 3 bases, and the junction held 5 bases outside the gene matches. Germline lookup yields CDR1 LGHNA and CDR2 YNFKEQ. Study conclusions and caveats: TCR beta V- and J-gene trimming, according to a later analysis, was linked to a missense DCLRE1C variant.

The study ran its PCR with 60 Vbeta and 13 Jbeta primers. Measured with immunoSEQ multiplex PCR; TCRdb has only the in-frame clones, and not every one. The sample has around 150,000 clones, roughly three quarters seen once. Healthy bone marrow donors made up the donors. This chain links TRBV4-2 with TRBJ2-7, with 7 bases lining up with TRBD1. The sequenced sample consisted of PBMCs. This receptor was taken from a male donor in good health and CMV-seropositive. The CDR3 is CASSPDRNYEQYF. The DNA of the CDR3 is TGTGCCAGCAGTCCGGACAGGAACTACGAGCAGTACTTC.